A single sample is the source of the 14 T cell receptor beta chains below, sequenced in a study of cytomegalovirus exposure and HLA in healthy donors. This PCR relied on a set of 60 Vbeta primers and 13 Jbeta primers. Assay used: immunoSEQ multiplex PCR; TCRdb lists only in-frame clones, some missing. The sample gives about 84,000 clones, roughly 73% of which show up once; around 2.7% is in the top ten. Sequenced material: PBMCs. All receptors come from a male donor in good health and CMV-seropositive.

V is TRBV5-4 and J is TRBJ2-1; 13 bases align to TRBD2. With 4 bases clipped from V and 4 bases from J, the junction kept 5 bases outside the gene matches. There are 16 residues in the CDR3. Germline V lookup: CDR1 SGHNT, CDR2 YYREEE (reference sequence). This chain's CDR3 is CASSKGTSGTYNEQFF. CDR3 DNA sequence: TGTGCCAGCAGCAAGGGGACTAGCGGGACGTACAATGAGCAGTTCTTC.

The chain is built from TRBV5-6 and TRBJ2-4; 8 positions match TRBD1. Germline V gene data show CDR1 as SGHDT and CDR2 as YYEEEE. The trim removed 2 bases at V and 8 bases at J, leaving 12 bases unmatched. The length of the CDR3 is 16 residues. CDR3 residues: CASSLARTGSWDIQYF. The CDR3 bases are TGTGCCAGCAGCTTAGCCAGGACAGGGAGTTGGGACATTCAGTACTTC.

This clone is medium-sized. The CDR3 DNA is TGTGCCAGCTTCCCCAGTGTGAACACTGAAGCTTTCTTT. It is translated as CASFPSVNTEAFF. This rearrangement joins TRBV28 to TRBJ1-1, with D unresolved. This CDR3 is built from 13 residues. Trimming left V 8 bases short and J 0 bases short, with 10 bases between. Germline CDR1 MDHEN, CDR2 SYDVKM.

The chain joins TRBV7-2 to TRBJ1-1; TRBD1 aligns across 8 bases. CDR3 length: 16 amino acids. Germline CDR1 reads SGHTA; CDR2 reads FQGNSA. J gave up 2 bases and V 1 base, and 6 bases lay outside the gene matches. The CDR3 region is CASSLGLTGVNTEAFF. The CDR3 coding sequence is TGTGCCAGCAGCTTAGGATTGACAGGGGTAAACACTGAAGCTTTCTTT.

The chain uses TRBV10-3 and TRBJ2-2; maybe TRBD2 (7 bases). Germline V gives CDR1 ENHRY, CDR2 SYGVKD. The CDR3 has 16 amino acids. Trimming removed 5 bases from V and 1 base from J, with 14 bases in between. CDR3 coding DNA: TGTGCCATCAGTAAGACGGGGGGCGGGAACACCGGGGAGCTGTTTTTT. Residues: CAISKTGGGNTGELFF.

In its sample, this clone was seen once. This chain joins TRBV28 and TRBJ2-4; 8 bases agree with TRBD2. Trimming removed 6 bases from V and 8 bases from J; junction bases left unmatched: 9. Germline V lookup: CDR1 MDHEN, CDR2 SYDVKM. The CDR3 is 14 amino acids. In DNA, the CDR3 is TGTGCCAGCAGCATCTTTAGCGGGATGGACATTCAGTACTTC. The encoded protein is CASSIFSGMDIQYF.

In this sample, this clone turned up once. The chain couples TRBV5-5 to TRBJ1-5; TRBD1 is a possible D gene (6 bases). V lost 4 bases and J lost 0, with 17 bases in between. Germline lookup yields CDR1 SGHKS and CDR2 YYEKEE (reference sequence). This CDR3 comprises 17 residues. In DNA form, the CDR3 reads TGTGCCAGCAGCCGATCACTACAGGGAAGTAGCAATCAGCCCCAGCATTTT. This encodes CASSRSLQGSSNQPQHF.

This chain uses TRBV28 with TRBJ2-6; 7 nucleotides match TRBD1. The CDR3 covers 16 residues. The trim removed 5 bases at V and 0 bases at J, leaving 4 bases unmatched. From germline, CDR1 is MDHEN and CDR2 SYDVKM. This CDR3 is CASSKGQTSGANVLTF. CDR3 DNA sequence: TGTGCCAGCAGTAAGGGACAGACCTCTGGGGCCAACGTCCTGACTTTC.

The gene calls are TRBV28 and TRBJ2-1, with TRBD2 matching over 10 bases. The CDR3 length is 16 residues. J lost 3 bases, V lost 5 bases, and 7 bases had no gene match. The germline CDR1 and CDR2 sequences are MDHEN and SYDVKM. This CDR3 is CASSLRGLANYNEQFF. CDR3 DNA: TGTGCCAGCAGTCTCAGGGGACTAGCGAACTACAATGAGCAGTTCTTC.

This chain uses TRBV5-4 with TRBJ2-5; a possible D gene is TRBD2 (5 bases). The CDR3 is made up of 15 amino acids. CDR1 and CDR2 from the germline V gene are SGHNT and YYREEE (reference sequence). Trimming took off 3 bases at V and 1 base at J, with 13 bases between the two ends. The CDR3 sequence is CASSSNHGGQETQYF. The CDR3 DNA is TGTGCCAGCAGCTCAAACCACGGAGGCCAAGAGACCCAGTACTTC.

The J gene is TRBJ2-1, the V gene TRBV14; 8 bases align to TRBD2. CDR1 and CDR2 (germline): SGHDN, FVKESK. J lost 9 bases, V lost 2 bases, and 12 bases had no gene match. CDR3 length: 16 residues. DNA of the CDR3: TGTGCCAGCAGCCAATCCGATCGACTAGCGCCGACTGAGCAGTTCTTC. Protein: CASSQSDRLAPTEQFF.

The chain links TRBV7-2 to TRBJ2-1, with 9 bases that match TRBD2. This CDR3 region has 19 residues. Trimming removed 5 bases from V and 0 bases from J; junction bases left unmatched: 14. Germline lookup yields CDR1 SGHTA and CDR2 FQGNSA. In nucleotides, the CDR3 is TGTGCCAGCAGCCTATCGTGGTGGACTAGCGCCAGCTCCTACAATGAGCAGTTCTTC. Translated: CASSLSWWTSASSYNEQFF.

This chain joins TRBV5-1 and TRBJ1-3, with 8 bases aligning to TRBD1. This CDR3 has 16 amino acids. Trimming cost V 4 bases and J 0 bases; bases outside gene matches: 6. CDR1 and CDR2 from the germline V gene are SGHRS and YFSETQ. CDR3 bases: TGCGCCAGCAGCCGGGACAGGCCGAGCTCTGGAAACACCATATATTTT. Translation gives CASSRDRPSSGNTIYF.

The CDR3 reads CASNPRQGFYEQYF. The CDR3 DNA reads as TGTGCCAGCAATCCAAGACAGGGATTCTACGAGCAGTACTTC. This chain links TRBV6-5 with TRBJ2-7; TRBD1 matches at 7 bases. CDR3 length: 14 residues. Trimming took 7 bases from V and 3 from J; bases not matched to a gene: 9. Germline CDR1 MNHEY, CDR2 SVGAGI.